This paragraph covers one T cell receptor (beta chain) sequence. Its binding antigen is unknown. It has no much larger one-base neighbor in the sample; base qualities were not kept. This specimen belongs to a study of blood T cell repertoires in COVID-19 (dated by TCRdb to the early 2020s). At the level of the whole study: Collaborator samples came from the United States, Italy and Spain and covered acute and convalescent phases of COVID-19. The material from the prospective study consisted of cDNA or gDNA derived from T cells, B-cell-depleted T cells, or PBMCs. Subjects who had been exposed to COVID-19, were actively infected with it, or had recovered from it provided the deeply sampled blood TCRbeta repertoires that made up the dataset. The repertoires were released in a freely available public database intended as a resource for research on the immune response to SARS-CoV-2. Samples were obtained from the ongoing ImmuneRACE study (first 160 participants) and from 1,000 to 1,500 subjects provided by 6 global collaborators. A de-identified subject ID, COVID-19 status, age in years and sex were almost always included in the sample metadata. Where available, HLA class I and class II types were taken from metadata supplied by the sample provider and were not determined by assay-based typing. The research as a whole found: The quantity of clinical and demographic metadata differed by source and by participant and was supplied without curation.

TCRbeta CDR3 regions were amplified from genomic DNA using the immunoSEQ Assay, a bias-controlled multiplex PCR. The source study handled its data this way. The number of nucleated cells in each sample was estimated by amplification of reference gene primers within the assay. To quantify the absolute abundance of each unique TCRbeta CDR3 rearrangement, sequence reads were collapsed and filtered. For each sample, productive Simpson clonality was calculated as the square root of Simpson's diversity index across productive rearrangements. In TCRdb, the immuneACCESS table is reduced to in-frame sequences with V and J assigned. These tables do not hold every clone; where another copy was compared, an unresolved V gene accounts for under half, and the others remain unexplained. V, J and clone size are those of that table, while D and trimming were read from the DNA. In all, the sample holds over 100,000 clones, and about 80% of those were seen once. Of the sample, approximately 4.2% is held by the ten largest clones.

Whole blood was collected in K2EDTA tubes by collaborating institutions according to the institutions' own protocols. For TCRbeta analysis, collaborator samples were shipped as frozen whole blood, as isolated PBMCs, or as DNA extracted from either sample type. Looking up the germline V gene yields CDR1 MDHEN and CDR2 SYDVKM. Germline trimming amounts to 0 bases on V and 9 bases on J, with 8 as the count of junction bases outside the gene matches. The CDR3 runs 17 amino acids, cysteine and phenylalanine included. This entry keeps only the CDR3 DNA: 51 bases, framed from base 1. The sequence joins TRBV28 to TRBJ2-1, and TRBD2 matches 13 of the central bases. This clonotype originated in a woman of 80 years or more with acute or convalescent COVID-19. The sample comprised peripheral blood. This receptor carries the CDR3 CASSLWELAGGPGEQFF. The nucleotide sequence is TGTGCCAGCAGTTTATGGGAACTAGCGGGAGGGCCCGGTGAGCAGTTCTTC.